The rows below give T cell receptor beta chains drawn from one sample of a study of post-analysis software for immune sequencing data. From the PCR reads, TCRdb called clonotypes with MiXCR, one entry per CDR3 protein. The sample lists 550,000 to 700,000 distinct CDR3 sequences, 44% occurring once. The sequenced material came from blood. The receptors were sampled from a girl under 18 with multiple sclerosis. Each CDR3 is given with its conserved first and last residue. The D gene is left open where the match is weak. Only part of the rows carry a size: once, few, many, or a class if the clone is expanded.

v_gene,abundance,d_gene,j_gene,CDR3aa,CDR3nt
TRBV7-3,few,TRBD2,TRBJ2-2,CASSPNSGGANTGELFF,TGTGCCAGCAGTCCGAATAGCGGGGGGGCGAACACCGGGGAGCTGTTTTTT
TRBV12-3/TRBV12-4,.,.,TRBJ2-3,CASSRPTESPDTQYF,TGTGCCAGCAGTCGACCGACAGAGAGTCCAGATACGCAGTATTTT
TRBV29-1,.,.,TRBJ2-7,CSAAAGPYEQYF,TGCAGCGCCGCCGCGGGGCCATACGAGCAGTACTTC
TRBV29-1,.,.,TRBJ2-3,CSVDVGTDTQYF,TGCAGCGTGGACGTGGGCACAGATACGCAGTATTTT
TRBV7-6,.,.,TRBJ2-5,CASSPQTDTREALDF,TGTGCCAGCAGCCCGCAGACAGACACAAGAGAGGCCCTTGACTTC
TRBV20-1,.,.,TRBJ2-4,CGGPIRYF,TGCGGAGGCCCAATCCGGTACTTC
TRBV12-3/TRBV12-4,.,.,TRBJ2-7,CASSLTADEQYF,TGTGCCAGCAGCCTGACCGCCGACGAGCAGTACTTC
TRBV27,once,.,TRBJ1-1,CASSLGFSSEAFF,TGTGCCAGCAGTTTAGGGTTTTCTTCCGAAGCTTTCTTT
TRBV12-3/TRBV12-4,.,TRBD2,TRBJ2-1,CASRELAGVHEQFF,TGTGCCAGCAGAGAACTAGCGGGAGTTCATGAGCAGTTCTTC
TRBV30,.,.,TRBJ2-2,CASGHITGELFF,TGTGCCTCGGGGCACATCACCGGGGAGCTGTTTTTT
TRBV7-8,few,.,TRBJ2-7,CASSFGSGNSGYEQYF,TGTGCCAGCAGCTTTGGTAGTGGGAACTCGGGGTACGAGCAGTACTTC
TRBV4-1,.,TRBD1,TRBJ2-7,CASSQGPLWLGQGEYEQYF,TGCGCCAGCAGCCAAGGGCCCTTATGGTTAGGACAGGGAGAGTACGAGCAGTACTTC
TRBV29-1,.,.,TRBJ2-5,CSVEDVETQYF,TGCAGCGTTGAAGATGTAGAGACCCAGTACTTC
TRBV7-9,.,TRBD2,TRBJ2-1,CASSMGTRAYNEQFF,TGTGCCAGCAGTATGGGGACTAGGGCCTACAATGAGCAGTTCTTC
TRBV20-1,few,.,TRBJ2-7,CSAVFGFSYEQYF,TGCAGTGCTGTATTCGGCTTTTCCTACGAGCAGTACTTC
TRBV4-1,once,TRBD2,TRBJ2-1,CASSGSGENEQFF,TGCGCCAGCAGCGGGAGCGGGGAGAATGAGCAGTTCTTC
TRBV12-3/TRBV12-4,.,TRBD2,TRBJ2-7,CASSFRTSAGEQYF,TGTGCCAGCAGTTTTCGCACTAGCGCGGGCGAGCAGTACTTC
TRBV15,few,TRBD1,TRBJ2-1,CATSISAYGTGPYNEQFF,TGTGCCACCAGCATTTCCGCTTACGGGACAGGCCCCTACAATGAGCAGTTCTTC
TRBV20-1,.,.,TRBJ2-7,CSASDSYNEQYF,TGCAGTGCTTCAGACAGCTACAATGAGCAGTACTTC
TRBV28,few,.,TRBJ2-1,CASRPTGTPHNEQFF,TGTGCCAGCAGACCCACAGGGACCCCTCACAATGAGCAGTTCTTC
TRBV20-1,.,.,TRBJ2-7,CSASGRMGYEQYF,TGCAGTGCTAGTGGCCGAATGGGATACGAGCAGTACTTC
TRBV7-9,few,.,TRBJ2-7,CASSLAGQGEYF,TGTGCCAGCAGCTTAGCCGGGCAGGGAGAGTACTTC
TRBV29-1,few,.,TRBJ2-3,CSVEFVDTQYF,TGCAGCGTTGAATTCGTGGATACGCAGTATTTT
TRBV6-2/TRBV6-3,few,TRBD2,TRBJ2-3,CASSRTSGDSTDTQYF,TGTGCCAGCAGCCGGACTAGCGGGGATAGCACAGATACGCAGTATTTT
TRBV4-1,.,.,TRBJ1-2,CASSRRPGEILMVGYTF,TGCGCCAGCAGCCGCCGCCCCGGTGAAATCTTGATGGTTGGCTACACCTTC
TRBV11-2,.,.,TRBJ2-7,CASSFSTGYEQYF,TGTGCCAGCAGCTTTTCTACCGGCTACGAGCAGTACTTC
TRBV4-1,few,.,TRBJ2-4,CASSHISIENIQYF,TGCGCCAGCAGCCACATTAGCATTGAGAACATTCAGTACTTC
TRBV5-1,.,.,TRBJ2-3,CASSLVLATDTQYF,TGCGCCAGCAGCTTGGTTCTAGCGACAGATACGCAGTATTTT
TRBV6-6,few,.,TRBJ1-6,CASSYSEGYSPLHF,TGTGCCAGCAGTTACTCGGAAGGGTATTCACCCCTCCACTTT
TRBV12-3/TRBV12-4,.,TRBD2,TRBJ2-3,CASSLIAGGTDTQYF,TGTGCCAGCAGTTTAATTGCGGGAGGCACAGATACGCAGTATTTT
TRBV7-9,.,TRBD1,TRBJ1-5,CASSLTPGQGSNQPQHF,TGTGCCAGCAGCTTGACTCCGGGACAGGGTAGCAATCAGCCCCAGCATTTT
TRBV6-5,few,.,TRBJ2-3,CASSYEHKFPYDNADTQYF,TGTGCCAGCAGTTACGAGCATAAGTTCCCCTATGATAACGCAGATACGCAGTATTTT
TRBV6-6,.,TRBD1,TRBJ2-5,CASSGTGALQETQYF,TGTGCCAGCAGTGGGACAGGGGCCTTACAAGAGACCCAGTACTTC
TRBV10-3,.,.,TRBJ2-1,CALRDSSYNEQFF,TGTGCCCTCAGGGACTCCTCCTACAATGAGCAGTTCTTC
TRBV28,few,.,TRBJ2-4,CASIGSPADKNIQYF,TGTGCCAGCATAGGCAGCCCGGCTGACAAAAACATTCAGTACTTC
TRBV5-1,.,TRBD1,TRBJ2-1,CASSLQGPEQFF,TGCGCCAGCAGCTTACAGGGGCCTGAGCAGTTCTTC
TRBV29-1,few,TRBD1,TRBJ1-2,CSVVDGTDYGYTF,TGCAGCGTTGTAGACGGGACAGATTATGGCTACACCTTC
TRBV4-1,.,.,TRBJ2-2,CASSQPDGELFF,TGCGCCAGCAGCCAACCCGATGGGGAGCTGTTTTTT
TRBV28,once,.,TRBJ2-7,CASSLLGTRSHEQYF,TGTGCCAGCAGTTTACTCGGGACACGAAGCCACGAGCAGTACTTC
TRBV12-3/TRBV12-4,.,.,TRBJ1-5,CASSLDGHNQPQHF,TGTGCCAGCAGTTTGGACGGCCACAATCAGCCCCAGCATTTT
TRBV2,.,TRBD1,TRBJ1-5,CASRVDRAYSNQPQHF,TGTGCCAGCAGGGTTGACAGGGCGTATAGCAATCAGCCCCAGCATTTT
TRBV10-3,.,TRBD1,TRBJ2-7,CAISSLQGDPYEQYF,TGTGCCATCAGTTCCTTGCAGGGGGACCCCTACGAGCAGTACTTC
TRBV12-3/TRBV12-4,.,.,TRBJ2-3,CASSFGWADTQYF,TGTGCCAGCAGTTTTGGGTGGGCAGATACGCAGTATTTT
TRBV4-1,few,.,TRBJ1-5,CASRLPAKVYQPQHF,TGCGCCAGCAGATTGCCCGCGAAGGTATATCAGCCCCAGCATTTT
TRBV5-1,.,.,TRBJ2-3,CASSYRADTQYF,TGCGCCAGCAGCTACAGGGCAGATACGCAGTATTTT
TRBV5-1,few,TRBD2,TRBJ2-1,CASSSRAGGAGNEQFF,TGCGCCAGCAGCTCGCGGGCGGGAGGAGCGGGCAATGAGCAGTTCTTC
TRBV7-9,.,.,TRBJ1-4,CASSLIGQPNEKLFF,TGTGCCAGCAGCTTAATCGGACAGCCTAATGAAAAACTGTTTTTT
TRBV20-1,.,.,TRBJ2-3,CSASRDTQYF,TGCAGTGCTAGCAGGGATACGCAGTATTTT
TRBV5-1,.,TRBD2,TRBJ2-1,CASSLTSGDRNEQFF,TGCGCCAGCAGCTTGACTAGCGGGGACCGGAATGAGCAGTTCTTC
TRBV2,.,.,TRBJ2-7,CASSVARNYEQYF,TGTGCCAGCAGTGTGGCCAGAAATTACGAGCAGTACTTC